The T cell receptor (beta chain) under discussion was sequenced for a study of high-grade serous ovarian cancer treatment subgroups. CDR1 is MNHEY and CDR2 is SMNVEV in the germline V gene (reference sequence). The CDR3 contains 13 residues. The V gene lost 2 bases and the J gene lost 2 bases, with 7 bases spanning the gap. As regards this clone: Its antigen is unidentified.

Study findings and constraints: TCR clonal relatedness correlated positively with neoantigen level.

Tumor samples were taken before definitive surgery or chemotherapy. TCRdb's table, derived via immunoSEQ multiplex PCR, lists solely in-frame clones and lacks some. The sample has some 1,800 clones, 76% seen once. The V and J genes are TRBV27 and TRBJ2-7; no reliable D call. The sequencing input was tumor tissue. This clonotype originated in a human donor with high-grade serous ovarian cancer. The CDR3 loop reads CASSLTGAYEQYF. Here the CDR3 DNA reads TGTGCCAGCAGTTTAACCGGCGCCTACGAGCAGTACTTC.